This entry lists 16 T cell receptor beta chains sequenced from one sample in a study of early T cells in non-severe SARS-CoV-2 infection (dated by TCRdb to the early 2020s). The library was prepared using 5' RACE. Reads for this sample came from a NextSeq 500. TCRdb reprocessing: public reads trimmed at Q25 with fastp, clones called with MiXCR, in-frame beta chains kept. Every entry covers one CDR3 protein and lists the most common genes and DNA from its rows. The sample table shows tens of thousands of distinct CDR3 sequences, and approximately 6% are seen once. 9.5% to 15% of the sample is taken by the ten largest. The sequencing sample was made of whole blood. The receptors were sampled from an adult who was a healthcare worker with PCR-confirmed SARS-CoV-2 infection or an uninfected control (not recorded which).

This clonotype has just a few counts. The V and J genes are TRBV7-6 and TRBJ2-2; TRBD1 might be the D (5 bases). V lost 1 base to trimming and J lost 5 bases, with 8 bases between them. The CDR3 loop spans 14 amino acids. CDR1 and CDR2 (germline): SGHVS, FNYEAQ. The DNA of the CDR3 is TGTGCCAGCAGCTTAGGACAGCCAACCGGGGAGCTGTTTTTT. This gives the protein CASSLGQPTGELFF.

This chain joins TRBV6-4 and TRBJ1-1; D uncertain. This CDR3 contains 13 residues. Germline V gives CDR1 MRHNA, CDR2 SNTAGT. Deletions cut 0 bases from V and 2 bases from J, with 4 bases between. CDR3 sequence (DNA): TGTGCCAGCAGTGACTCCGACAACACTGAAGCTTTCTTT. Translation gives CASSDSDNTEAFF.

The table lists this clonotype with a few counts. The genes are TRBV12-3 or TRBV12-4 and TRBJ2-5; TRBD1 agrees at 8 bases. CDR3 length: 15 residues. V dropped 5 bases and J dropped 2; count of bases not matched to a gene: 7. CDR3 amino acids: CASSPQGAGQETQYF. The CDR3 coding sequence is TGTGCCAGCAGTCCTCAGGGGGCTGGACAAGAGACCCAGTACTTC.

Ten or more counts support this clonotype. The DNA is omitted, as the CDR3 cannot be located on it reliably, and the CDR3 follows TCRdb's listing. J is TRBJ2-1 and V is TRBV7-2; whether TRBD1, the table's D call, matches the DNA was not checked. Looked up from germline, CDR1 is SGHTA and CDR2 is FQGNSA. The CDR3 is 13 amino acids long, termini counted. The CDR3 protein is CASSLAFGGGSVF.

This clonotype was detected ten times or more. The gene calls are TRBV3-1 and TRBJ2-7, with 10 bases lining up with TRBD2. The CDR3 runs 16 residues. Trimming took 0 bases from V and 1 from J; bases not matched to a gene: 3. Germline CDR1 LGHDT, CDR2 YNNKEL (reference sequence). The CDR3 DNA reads TGTGCCAGCAGCCAAGATCTAGCGGGGGAATCCTACGAGCAGTACTTC. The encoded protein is CASSQDLAGESYEQYF.

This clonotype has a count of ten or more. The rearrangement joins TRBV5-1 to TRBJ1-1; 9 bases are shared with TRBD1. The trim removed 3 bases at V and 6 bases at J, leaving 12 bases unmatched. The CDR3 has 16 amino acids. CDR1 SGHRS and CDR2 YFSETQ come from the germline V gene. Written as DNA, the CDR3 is TGCGCCAGCAGCTACACCGGGACAGGGAACGTCGCTGAAGCTTTCTTT. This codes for CASSYTGTGNVAEAFF.

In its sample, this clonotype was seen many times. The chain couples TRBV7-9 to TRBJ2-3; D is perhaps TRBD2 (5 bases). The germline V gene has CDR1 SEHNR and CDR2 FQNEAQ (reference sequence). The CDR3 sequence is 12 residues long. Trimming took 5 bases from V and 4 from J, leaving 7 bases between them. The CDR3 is CASSPLADTQYF. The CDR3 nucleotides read TGTGCCAGCAGCCCACTAGCAGATACGCAGTATTTT.

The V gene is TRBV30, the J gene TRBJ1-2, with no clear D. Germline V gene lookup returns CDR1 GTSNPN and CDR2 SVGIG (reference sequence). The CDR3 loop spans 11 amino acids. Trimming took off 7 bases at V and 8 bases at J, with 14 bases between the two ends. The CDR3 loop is CASDGRRGYTF. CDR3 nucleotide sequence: TGTGCCTCCGATGGCCGGCGGGGCTACACCTTC.

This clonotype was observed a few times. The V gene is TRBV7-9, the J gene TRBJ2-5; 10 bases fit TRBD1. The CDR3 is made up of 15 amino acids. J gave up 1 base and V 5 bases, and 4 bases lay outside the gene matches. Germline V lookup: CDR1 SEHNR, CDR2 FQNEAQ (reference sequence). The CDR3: CASSIDRGPQETQYF. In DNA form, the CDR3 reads TGTGCCAGCAGCATTGACAGGGGGCCCCAAGAGACCCAGTACTTC.

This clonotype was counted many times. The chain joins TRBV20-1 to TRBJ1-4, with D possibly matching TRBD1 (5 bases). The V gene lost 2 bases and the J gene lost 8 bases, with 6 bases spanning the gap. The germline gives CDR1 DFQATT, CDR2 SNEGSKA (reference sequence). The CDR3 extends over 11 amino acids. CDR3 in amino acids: CSARWTEKLFF. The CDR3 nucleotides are TGCAGTGCTAGATGGACAGAAAAACTGTTTTTT.

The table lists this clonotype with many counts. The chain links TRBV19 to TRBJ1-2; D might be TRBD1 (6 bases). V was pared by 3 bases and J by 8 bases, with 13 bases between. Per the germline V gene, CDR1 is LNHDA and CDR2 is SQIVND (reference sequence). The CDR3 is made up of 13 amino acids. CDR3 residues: CASSIDRTFGYTF. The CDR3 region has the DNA TGTGCCAGTAGTATTGACAGGACGTTCGGCTACACCTTC.

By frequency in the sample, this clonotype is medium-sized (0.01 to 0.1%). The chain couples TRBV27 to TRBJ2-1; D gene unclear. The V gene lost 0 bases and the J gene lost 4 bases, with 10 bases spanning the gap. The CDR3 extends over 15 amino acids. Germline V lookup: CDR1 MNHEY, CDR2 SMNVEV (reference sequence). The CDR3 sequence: CASSLSDPRYNEQFF. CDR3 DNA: TGTGCCAGCAGTTTATCGGACCCCCGGTACAATGAGCAGTTCTTC.

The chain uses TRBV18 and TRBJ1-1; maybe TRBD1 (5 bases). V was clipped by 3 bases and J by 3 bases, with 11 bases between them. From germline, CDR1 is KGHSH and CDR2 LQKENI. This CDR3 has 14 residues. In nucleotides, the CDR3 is TGTGCCAGCTCACCGGACATTAAGGACACTGAAGCTTTCTTT. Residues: CASSPDIKDTEAFF.

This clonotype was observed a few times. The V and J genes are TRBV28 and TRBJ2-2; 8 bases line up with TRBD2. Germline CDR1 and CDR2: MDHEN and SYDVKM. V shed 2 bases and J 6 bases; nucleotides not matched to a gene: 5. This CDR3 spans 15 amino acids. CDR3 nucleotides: TGTGCCAGCAGTTTAAGCGGGGGAACATCCGGGGAGCTGTTTTTT. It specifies CASSLSGGTSGELFF. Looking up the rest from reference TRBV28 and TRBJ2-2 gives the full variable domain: DVKVTQSSRYLVKRTGEKVFLECVQDMDHENMFWYRQDPGLGLRLIYFSYDVKMKEKGDIPEGYSVSREKKERFSLILESASTNQTSMYLCASSLSGGTSGELFFGEGSRLTVL.

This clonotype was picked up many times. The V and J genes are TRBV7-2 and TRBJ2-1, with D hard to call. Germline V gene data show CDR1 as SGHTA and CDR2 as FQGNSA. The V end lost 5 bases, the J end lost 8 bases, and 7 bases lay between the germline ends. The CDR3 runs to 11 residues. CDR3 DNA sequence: TGTGCCAGCAGCCCCGCCGATGAGCAGTTCTTC. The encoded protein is CASSPADEQFF. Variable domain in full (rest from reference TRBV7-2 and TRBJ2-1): GAGVSQSPSNKVTEKGKDVELRCDPISGHTALYWYRQSLGQGLEFLIYFQGNSAPDKSGLPSDRFSAERTGGSVSTLTIQRTQQEDSAVYLCASSPADEQFFGPGTRLTVL.

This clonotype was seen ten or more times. CDR3: CASSEGTETQYF. CDR3 nucleotides: TGCGCCAGCAGCGAGGGGACGGAGACCCAGTACTTC. The chain joins TRBV5-1 to TRBJ2-5; tentatively, D is TRBD1 or TRBD2 (5 bases each). The length of the CDR3 is 12 residues. Trimming shortened V by 4 bases and J by 5 bases, and 9 bases separated the two germline ends. CDR1 SGHRS and CDR2 YFSETQ come from the germline V gene. Combining the CDR3 with reference TRBV5-1 and TRBJ2-5 gives the whole variable domain KAGVTQTPRYLIKTRGQQVTLSCSPISGHRSVSWYQQTPGQGLQFLFEYFSETQRNKGNFPGRFSGRQFSNSRSEMNVSTLELGDSALYLCASSEGTETQYFGPGTRLLVL.